A selection of T cell receptor beta chains follows, all from one sample in a study of shared clonotypes between healthy human individuals. TCRdb's copy holds only in-frame clones and misses some; the assay was immunoSEQ multiplex PCR. The table shows about 2.4 million clones, with 80% to 95% occurring only once. Input material: naive CD4+ T cells from PBMCs. Receptors originate from a man aged 18 to 29 in good health. Some clones in this sample may be carry-over from other donors' samples. The CDR3 runs from the conserved cysteine through the conserved F or W. A D gene is named only where the DNA matches it firmly. The listing skips clone size in some rows; elsewhere it reads once, few, many or a size class.

TRBD1	.	TRBV9	TRBJ1-6	15	TGTGCCAGCAGTGAATCCGGGACAGGGTATTCACCCCTCCACTTT	CASSESGTGYSPLHF
.	.	TRBV5-1	TRBJ2-3	15	TGCGCCAGCAGCCGACAACTTGATGGGGCCGATACGCAGTATTTT	CASSRQLDGADTQYF
.	.	TRBV5-1	TRBJ2-2	13	TGCGCCAGCAGCTCGCTGGGCACCGGGGAGCTGTTTTTT	CASSSLGTGELFF
TRBD2	.	TRBV9	TRBJ2-2	16	TGTGCCAGCAGCGTAGGGAGCGGGGGTAACACCGGGGAGCTGTTTTTT	CASSVGSGGNTGELFF
TRBD1	.	TRBV5-1	TRBJ2-1	15	TGCGCCAGCAGCCCCGGACAGGGTCGAAACAATGAGCAGTTCTTC	CASSPGQGRNNEQFF
TRBD1	.	TRBV7-3	TRBJ2-2	16	TGTGCCAGCAGCCCCCCCGGAAGGGGGCTTGGCGGGGAGCTGTTTTTT	CASSPPGRGLGGELFF
TRBD2	once	TRBV11-2	TRBJ2-1	17	TGTGCCAGCAGCTCCGTATTAGCGGGACGTTCCTACAATGAGCAGTTCTTC	CASSSVLAGRSYNEQFF
.	.	TRBV6-6	TRBJ2-5	13	TGTGCCAGCAGTTACCCAGGACAAGAGACCCAGTACTTC	CASSYPGQETQYF
.	.	TRBV9	TRBJ1-3	17	TGTGCCAGCAGCGTAGCTACGGGGGGAACGTCTGGAAACACCATATATTTT	CASSVATGGTSGNTIYF
.	.	TRBV7-9	TRBJ1-2	14	TGTGCCAGCACTGGGACAACAACCCCCTATGGCTACACCTTC	CASTGTTTPYGYTF
.	.	TRBV21-1	TRBJ2-1	16	TGTGCCAGCAGCAATACAACCGGGAGGGCTCACAATGAGCAGTTCTTC	CASSNTTGRAHNEQFF
.	.	TRBV9	TRBJ2-1	14	TGTGCCAGCAGCCCCCGAGTTTTCGGTAATGAGCAGTTCTTC	CASSPRVFGNEQFF
.	few	TRBV30	TRBJ1-5	13	TGTGCCTGGAGTGCGGACAGCAATCAGCCCCAGCATTTT	CAWSADSNQPQHF
TRBD1	.	TRBV2	TRBJ1-2	14	TGTGCCAGCAGTTTCGGACAGGGGGCCTATGGCTACACCTTC	CASSFGQGAYGYTF
.	.	TRBV5-1	TRBJ2-6	14	TGCGCCAGCAGCTTCATGTCCGGGGCCAACGTCCTGACTTTC	CASSFMSGANVLTF
.	.	TRBV10-1	TRBJ2-5	13	TGCGCCAACCGGGACCGATACTACGGGACCCAGTACTTC	CANRDRYYGTQYF